This T cell receptor beta chain comes out of a study of T cell responses to AZD1222 COVID-19 vaccine. Study-level points and caveats: At baseline, just five to seven AZD1222 recipients tested seropositive. Donors, mostly white British, included more females; clonal diversity was possibly underestimated.

Data came from immunoSEQ multiplex PCR; TCRdb stores just in-frame clones and leaves some out. The data contain over 100,000 clones, 70% to 90% of them seen just once; the ten biggest clones take up around 3.5%. The length of the CDR3 is 14 residues. Trimming cost V 7 bases and J 2 bases, with 13 bases left between them. From germline, CDR1 is SGHAT and CDR2 FQNNGV. As to this clone: Its antigen is as yet unknown.

The rearrangement uses TRBV11-2 and TRBJ2-3; D ambiguous. This clonotype originated in an adult in good health. This material consisted of peripheral blood, taken on day 0 of AZD1222 vaccination. The CDR3 DNA follows: TGTGCCAGCAAGATGAGTATTTTCACAGATACGCAGTATTTT. It encodes CASKMSIFTDTQYF.